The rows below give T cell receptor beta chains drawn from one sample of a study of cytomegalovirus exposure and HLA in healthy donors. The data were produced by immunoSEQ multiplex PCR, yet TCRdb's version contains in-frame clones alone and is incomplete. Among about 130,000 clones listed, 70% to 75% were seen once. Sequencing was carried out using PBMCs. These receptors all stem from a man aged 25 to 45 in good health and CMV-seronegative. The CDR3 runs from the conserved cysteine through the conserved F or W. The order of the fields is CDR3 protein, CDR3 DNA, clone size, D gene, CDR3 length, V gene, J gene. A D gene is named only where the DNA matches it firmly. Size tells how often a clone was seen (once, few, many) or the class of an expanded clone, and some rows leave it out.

CDR3: CASSQEGKSGVLGYEQYF
DNA: TGCGCCAGCAGCCAAGAGGGCAAGTCAGGGGTTTTGGGCTACGAGCAGTACTTC
size: once
D: .
length: 18
V: TRBV4-3
J: TRBJ2-7

CDR3: CASSLGDSAYEQYF
DNA: TGTGCCAGCAGCTTGGGGGACAGCGCCTACGAGCAGTACTTC
size: .
D: TRBD1
length: 14
V: TRBV5-6
J: TRBJ2-7

CDR3: CASPPGTSGSMDTGELFF
DNA: TGTGCCAGCCCCCCCGGGACTAGCGGGAGTATGGACACCGGGGAGCTGTTTTTT
size: .
D: TRBD2
length: 18
V: TRBV5-8
J: TRBJ2-2

CDR3: CASSLGDTLNQPQHF
DNA: TGCGCCAGCAGCTTGGGAGACACTCTGAATCAGCCCCAGCATTTT
size: .
D: .
length: 15
V: TRBV5-1
J: TRBJ1-5

CDR3: CASGPEGHLEAFF
DNA: TGCGCCAGCGGGCCTGAGGGACACCTTGAAGCTTTCTTT
size: .
D: .
length: 13
V: TRBV5-1
J: TRBJ1-1

CDR3: CASRLTGARTDTQYF
DNA: TGTGCCAGCAGATTGACAGGGGCGCGCACAGATACGCAGTATTTT
size: .
D: TRBD1
length: 15
V: TRBV7-2
J: TRBJ2-3

CDR3: CASSTSGGAYNEQFF
DNA: TGTGCCAGCAGTACTAGCGGGGGGGCCTACAATGAGCAGTTCTTC
size: many
D: TRBD2
length: 15
V: TRBV6-4
J: TRBJ2-1

CDR3: CASSPYRGRATYEQYF
DNA: TGTGCCAGCAGCCCTTACCGAGGCAGGGCTACCTACGAGCAGTACTTC
size: once
D: .
length: 16
V: TRBV7-9
J: TRBJ2-7

CDR3: CSAHGGYEQYF
DNA: TGCAGTGCCCATGGGGGGTACGAGCAGTACTTC
size: .
D: .
length: 11
V: TRBV20-1
J: TRBJ2-7

CDR3: CSVARSGNTIYF
DNA: TGCAGCGTTGCCCGTTCTGGAAACACCATATATTTT
size: once
D: .
length: 12
V: TRBV29-1
J: TRBJ1-3

CDR3: CASSGGQGDYEQYF
DNA: TGTGCCAGCAGTGGCGGACAGGGGGACTACGAGCAGTACTTC
size: once
D: TRBD1
length: 14
V: TRBV6-5
J: TRBJ2-7

CDR3: CASSYSGQFNSPLHF
DNA: TGTGCCAGCAGTTACTCGGGACAGTTTAATTCACCCCTCCACTTT
size: .
D: TRBD1
length: 15
V: TRBV6-5
J: TRBJ1-6

CDR3: CASSSQAGRSNTEAFF
DNA: TGTGCCAGCAGCTCCCAGGCGGGGCGAAGTAACACTGAAGCTTTCTTT
size: .
D: .
length: 16
V: TRBV11-2
J: TRBJ1-1

CDR3: CASSLTGSPNYGYTF
DNA: TGCGCCAGCAGCTTAACAGGGAGTCCCAATTATGGCTACACCTTC
size: .
D: .
length: 15
V: TRBV5-1
J: TRBJ1-2

CDR3: CASSPPGTSSPREQFF
DNA: TGTGCCAGCAGCCCCCCCGGGACTAGCTCCCCACGCGAGCAGTTCTTC
size: .
D: TRBD2
length: 16
V: TRBV7-2
J: TRBJ2-1

CDR3: CASSDAGLVVGRAGEQYF
DNA: TGTGCCAGCAGCGACGCGGGACTGGTGGTCGGGAGGGCGGGTGAGCAGTACTTC
size: many
D: TRBD2
length: 18
V: TRBV5-5
J: TRBJ2-7

CDR3: CASSRDTFSSYNSPLHF
DNA: TGTGCCAGCAGCCGGGACACCTTCAGCTCCTATAATTCACCCCTCCACTTT
size: once
D: .
length: 17
V: TRBV13
J: TRBJ1-6

CDR3: CASSEAGTSGLSYEQYF
DNA: TGTGCCAGCAGTGAAGCTGGGACTAGCGGGCTCTCCTACGAGCAGTACTTC
size: .
D: TRBD2
length: 17
V: TRBV2
J: TRBJ2-7

CDR3: CSVEMNPGNEQFF
DNA: TGCAGCGTTGAAATGAATCCGGGAAATGAGCAGTTCTTC
size: .
D: .
length: 13
V: TRBV29-1
J: TRBJ2-1

CDR3: CASSLWEKGDEQFF
DNA: TGCGCCAGCAGTCTGTGGGAGAAGGGGGATGAGCAGTTCTTC
size: .
D: .
length: 14
V: TRBV10-1
J: TRBJ2-1

CDR3: CATYRRVANYGYTF
DNA: TGTGCCACCTACCGCAGGGTGGCTAACTATGGCTACACCTTC
size: .
D: .
length: 14
V: TRBV28
J: TRBJ1-2

CDR3: CASSYYLLDTQYF
DNA: TGCGCCAGCAGCTACTACTTGTTAGATACGCAGTATTTT
size: .
D: .
length: 13
V: TRBV5-1
J: TRBJ2-3

CDR3: CASSGTTYGYTF
DNA: TGTGCCAGCAGCGGGACAACCTATGGCTACACCTTC
size: few
D: .
length: 12
V: TRBV6-1
J: TRBJ1-2

CDR3: CARSLEDGFLARYGYTF
DNA: TGTGCCAGAAGCTTGGAAGACGGATTTTTAGCCCGCTATGGCTACACCTTC
size: .
D: .
length: 17
V: TRBV5-3
J: TRBJ1-2

CDR3: CASSSQGGGYEQYF
DNA: TGTGCCAGCAGCTCCCAGGGGGGTGGCTACGAGCAGTACTTC
size: .
D: .
length: 14
V: TRBV7-3
J: TRBJ2-7

CDR3: CASSLARTRGNEQFF
DNA: TGCGCCAGCAGCTTGGCTAGGACTAGGGGCAATGAGCAGTTCTTC
size: .
D: TRBD2
length: 15
V: TRBV5-1
J: TRBJ2-1

CDR3: CASRGGETQYF
DNA: TGTGCCAGCAGGGGGGGGGAGACCCAGTACTTC
size: .
D: TRBD2
length: 11
V: TRBV6-5
J: TRBJ2-5

CDR3: CASSSDSGEQYF
DNA: TGTGCCAGCAGTTCGGACAGTGGCGAGCAGTACTTC
size: .
D: .
length: 12
V: TRBV27
J: TRBJ2-7

CDR3: CASSYVLYEQYF
DNA: TGTGCCAGCAGTTACGTTCTCTACGAGCAGTACTTC
size: .
D: .
length: 12
V: TRBV6-6
J: TRBJ2-7

CDR3: CASSPLRTEETQYF
DNA: TGTGCCAGCTCACCACTTAGGACAGAAGAGACCCAGTACTTC
size: .
D: .
length: 14
V: TRBV18
J: TRBJ2-5

CDR3: CASSLSAVPYNEQFF
DNA: TGTGCCAGCAGTTTATCCGCGGTACCCTACAATGAGCAGTTCTTC
size: .
D: .
length: 15
V: TRBV27
J: TRBJ2-1

CDR3: CASSLGLNNEQFF
DNA: TGTGCCAGCAGCTTAGGGCTCAACAATGAGCAGTTCTTC
size: .
D: .
length: 13
V: TRBV7-3
J: TRBJ2-1

CDR3: CASSSGTGVYTIYF
DNA: TGTGCCAGCAGCTCCGGGACAGGGGTTTACACCATATATTTT
size: .
D: TRBD1
length: 14
V: TRBV7-9
J: TRBJ1-3

CDR3: CASRPGGTFGGNTIYF
DNA: TGTGCCAGCAGGCCAGGGGGCACCTTTGGAGGAAACACCATATATTTT
size: few
D: TRBD1
length: 16
V: TRBV28
J: TRBJ1-3

CDR3: CSVVSVTEEKLFF
DNA: TGCAGCGTTGTTTCGGTTACAGAAGAAAAACTGTTTTTT
size: once
D: .
length: 13
V: TRBV29-1
J: TRBJ1-4

CDR3: CASSDGTGGTATPYF
DNA: TGTGCCAGCAGTGACGGGACAGGGGGCACAGCTACGCCGTATTTT
size: .
D: TRBD1
length: 15
V: TRBV6-4
J: TRBJ2-3

CDR3: CASSPGTANQPQHF
DNA: TGTGCCAGCAGTCCTGGGACAGCTAATCAGCCCCAGCATTTT
size: .
D: TRBD1
length: 14
V: TRBV28
J: TRBJ1-5

CDR3: CASSSLGYEQYF
DNA: TGCGCCAGCAGCTCCCTCGGCTACGAGCAGTACTTC
size: .
D: .
length: 12
V: TRBV5-1
J: TRBJ2-7

CDR3: CASSLLGQGSGYTF
DNA: TGTGCCAGCAGCTTACTCGGACAGGGGTCTGGCTACACCTTC
size: .
D: TRBD1
length: 14
V: TRBV7-6
J: TRBJ1-2

CDR3: CACLAPPYEQYF
DNA: TGTGCCTGCTTAGCGCCGCCCTACGAGCAGTACTTC
size: .
D: .
length: 12
V: TRBV30
J: TRBJ2-7

CDR3: CASSAGTGTYEQYF
DNA: TGTGCCAGCAGCGCCGGGACAGGGACCTACGAGCAGTACTTC
size: once
D: TRBD1
length: 14
V: TRBV6-5
J: TRBJ2-7

CDR3: CASRGRVAEQPQHF
DNA: TGTGCCAGCAGAGGCCGGGTCGCGGAACAGCCCCAGCATTTT
size: once
D: .
length: 14
V: TRBV2
J: TRBJ1-5